This T cell receptor (beta chain) was identified during a study of T cell repertoires in cytomegalovirus infection. Study summary: Public TCR beta signatures indicated both CMV infection and matching HLA type. The study's findings and limits: Summed frequency of public TCR beta families distinguished CMV carriers with the relevant HLA. HLA-C-restricted CMV-specific TCR beta clonotypes prevailed in the ex vivo response.

This clonotype has a single count. Antigen: not known. This CDR3 has 13 residues. V shed 2 bases and J shed 7 bases, with 11 bases lying between them. The germline V gene has CDR1 MNHEY and CDR2 SMNVEV (reference sequence). TCRdb fed the reads into MiXCR, producing one record per CDR3 protein. The sample records roughly 51,000 distinct CDR3 sequences, roughly 20% being singletons. The chain joins TRBV27 to TRBJ1-2; D perhaps matches TRBD1 (6 bases). The clonotype was recovered from a human donor in good health (CMV status not recorded). Some clones in this sample may be carry-over from other donors' samples. The specimen was CD8+ T cells from cultured PBMCs, collected from culture after CMV antigen stimulation. The CDR3 is CASSLGGLGGYTF. CDR3 coding DNA: TGTGCCAGCAGTTTAGGGGGGCTCGGTGGCTACACCTTC.